This T cell receptor (beta chain) was documented in a study of shared clonotypes between healthy human individuals (TCRdb year 2020). Regarding the research as a whole: A few men and two women, aged 18 to 49 years, made up the cohort. For each donor, CD4 naive and CD4 memory were each given three plates, CD8 naive was given two plates, and CD8 memory was given one plate. The study deeply sequenced blood TCR repertoires of five healthy adults to estimate repertoire size and the extent of clonotype sharing between individuals. Libraries were prepared and TCR repertoires were sequenced by different laboratories using diverse techniques, in order to increase sequencing depth and limit assay-specific biases. Between about 0.8 and 8.9 billion PBMCs per donor were obtained by leukapheresis.

As encoded in the germline V gene (reference sequence), CDR1 is LNHNV while CDR2 is YYDKDF. Inclusive of the bounding cysteine and phenylalanine, the CDR3 is 17 residues long. Of all the DNA, just the CDR3 is kept, 51 bases in frame from base 1. V is trimmed back by 0 bases and J by 11 bases, and the junction contains 11 bases that no gene match accounts for. Donors were healthy HIV-negative adults with no recently reported acute infections or vaccinations. Every donor was a Caucasian adult living in Nashville, Tennessee, USA. CD4+ T cells were enriched through magnetic negative selection, after which naive cells were positively selected on CD45RA and the remaining negative fraction served as the memory subset. After blood collection by leukapheresis, PBMCs were isolated using Ficoll-Histopaque density gradient centrifugation and then cryopreserved in the vapor phase of liquid nitrogen. Analytical flow cytometry was used to check the purity and quantity of each magnetically sorted T cell population. From each sorted fraction, genomic DNA was isolated and quantified by UV absorbance on a Nanodrop 2000c.

As concerns this clone: Its cognate antigen has yet to be identified. No base quality values were provided; no much bigger clone lies one nucleotide off.

The paper as a whole reports these results and caveats: Even with the large sequencing depth, rarefaction of the sorted-subset datasets indicated that sequencing was incomplete. When a few donors were compared, the shared fraction of clonotypes was 5% to 6.5% for naive CD4, less than 4% for naive CD8, 2% to 2.5% for memory CD4, and under 0.5% for memory CD8. Higher generation probabilities were observed for clonotypes shared by all four sorted-subset donors than for non-shared clonotypes. Sampling was restricted to blood, and TCR repertoires in tissues likely differ from the TCR repertoires found in blood. Naive subsets generally had larger estimated clonotype richness than memory subsets did. The genetic and exposure-history diversity represented was limited by the small number of donors. Based on pairwise subsampling, the degree of clonotype sharing among donors was expected to be affected by sequencing depth.

TCR CDR3 regions were amplified from genomic DNA by multiplex PCR using the deep immunoSEQ assay. Extracted genomic DNA from each cell subset was spread evenly across all wells of several immunoSEQ 96-well plates, with each plate serving as a replicate. Each replicate PCR for sorted subsets received around 200 ng genomic DNA, equal to roughly 30,000 T cell genomes. Purified libraries were quantified with a Qubit 3.0 fluorometer, sized on a Bioanalyzer 2100, and re-quantified with the KAPA Library Quantification kit. Each immunoSEQ 96-well plate was sequenced on its own single-read 150-cycle Illumina NextSeq 550 flow cell. In the authors' own workflow: Because the immunoSEQ output held only junctional sequences and lacked quality scores, the filtering could not match the filtering applied to full-length reads. Sequences were annotated with PyIR, a Python wrapper for IgBLAST v1.9, using IMGT germline references to assign V/J genes and CDR3. Reads were removed for weak V/J assignments (E-value above 1e-6), missing CDR3, stop codons, out-of-frame junctions, or ambiguous translated residues. V3J clonotypes were defined as sequences sharing the same inferred V gene, J gene, and CDR3 amino acid sequence. Percentage overlap between repertoires was computed as shared unique clonotypes divided by the size of the smaller repertoire. Repertoire richness was assessed with RTK rarefaction, the Chao1 estimator, and Recon v2.1 estimates of unobserved clonotypes. For all TCRbeta clonotypes obtained by the gDNA method from a few donors, generation probabilities were computed with OLGA. TCRdb stores this immuneACCESS table with in-frame sequences only. Part of the clones is absent; in the studies checked, under half of the shortfall reflects unresolved V genes, and no reason is known for the rest. V and J calls and clone size are copied from that table; D and trimming were computed from the DNA. This sample comprises some 2.1 million clones, roughly 96% of them detected only once. 0.1% to 0.15% of the sample is taken by the ten largest.

This clonotype was obtained from a man aged 18 to 35 in good health. The chain couples TRBV15 to TRBJ1-6, and TRBD1 matches 9 of the central bases. The sample comprised naive CD4+ T cells sorted from blood. Taken with the paper, the label for cell subset or site translates to: CD45RA+ positively selected. The encoded CDR3 is CATSRDLSDGTGPPLHF. The nucleotides read TGTGCCACCAGCAGAGATCTCTCGGACGGGACAGGGCCACCCCTCCACTTT.